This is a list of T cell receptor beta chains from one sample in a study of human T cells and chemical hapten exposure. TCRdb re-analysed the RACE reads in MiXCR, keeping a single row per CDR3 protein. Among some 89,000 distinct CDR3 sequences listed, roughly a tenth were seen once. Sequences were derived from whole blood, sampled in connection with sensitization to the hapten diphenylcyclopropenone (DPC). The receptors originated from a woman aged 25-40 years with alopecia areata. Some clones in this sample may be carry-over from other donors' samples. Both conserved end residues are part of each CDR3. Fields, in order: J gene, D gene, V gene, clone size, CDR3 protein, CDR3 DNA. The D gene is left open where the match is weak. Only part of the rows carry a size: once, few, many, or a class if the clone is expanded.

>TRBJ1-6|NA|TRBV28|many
CASSLGGSSAPLHF
TGTGCCAGCAGTTTAGGGGGCTCAAGTGCACCCCTCCACTTT
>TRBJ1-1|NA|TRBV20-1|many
CSARGNTEAFF
TGCAGTGCCCGGGGGAATACTGAAGCTTTCTTT
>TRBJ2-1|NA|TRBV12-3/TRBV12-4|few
CASRAIGEQFF
TGTGCCAGCAGAGCAATAGGGGAGCAGTTCTTC
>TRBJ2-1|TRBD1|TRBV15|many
CATSSFSDRGLYNEQFF
TGTGCCACCAGCAGCTTCTCTGACAGGGGGCTGTACAATGAGCAGTTCTTC
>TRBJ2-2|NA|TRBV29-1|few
CSVMGRLTGELFF
TGCAGCGTTATGGGACGCTTGACCGGGGAGCTGTTTTTT
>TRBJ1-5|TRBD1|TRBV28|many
CASSSGTGRNQPQHF
TGTGCCAGCAGTTCGGGGACAGGCAGGAATCAGCCCCAGCATTTT
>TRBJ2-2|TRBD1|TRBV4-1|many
CASSHIQGAGELFF
TGCGCCAGCAGCCATATACAGGGGGCCGGGGAGCTGTTTTTT
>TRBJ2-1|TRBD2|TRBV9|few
CASSATSGTNEQFF
TGTGCCAGCAGCGCGACTAGCGGGACAAATGAGCAGTTCTTC
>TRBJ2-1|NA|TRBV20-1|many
CSANDYNEQFF
TGCAGTGCTAATGACTACAATGAGCAGTTCTTC
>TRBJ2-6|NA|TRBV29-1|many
CSVGTDSGANVLTF
TGCAGCGTGGGGACCGACTCTGGGGCCAACGTCCTGACTTTC
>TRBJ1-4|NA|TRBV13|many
CASSPPATTGLYEKLFF
TGTGCCAGCAGCCCTCCGGCGACGACAGGACTTTATGAAAAACTGTTTTTT
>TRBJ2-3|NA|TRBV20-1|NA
CSAREAADTQYF
TGCAGTGCTAGAGAGGCGGCAGATACGCAGTATTTT
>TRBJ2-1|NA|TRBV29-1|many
CSVEEAVYNEQFF
TGCAGCGTTGAGGAGGCAGTTTACAATGAGCAGTTCTTC
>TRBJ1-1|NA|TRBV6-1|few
CASILDWAVPRAFF
TGTGCCAGCATTCTAGATTGGGCAGTCCCCCGGGCTTTCTTT
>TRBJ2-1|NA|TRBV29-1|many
CSVGGYSPIAYNEQFF
TGCAGCGTTGGGGGGTACAGCCCAATAGCGTACAATGAGCAGTTCTTC
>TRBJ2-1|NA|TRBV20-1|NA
CSFRPIRGGTTNEQFF
TGCAGTTTCCGCCCAATACGAGGAGGGACGACTAATGAGCAGTTCTTC
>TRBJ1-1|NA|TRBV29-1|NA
CSVEKGYTEAFF
TGCAGCGTTGAAAAGGGCTACACTGAAGCTTTCTTT
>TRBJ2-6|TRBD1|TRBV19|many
CASSWGQGYSGANVLTF
TGTGCCAGTAGTTGGGGACAGGGATACTCTGGGGCCAACGTCCTGACTTTC
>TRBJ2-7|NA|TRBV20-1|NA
CSARETGRARSSYEQYF
TGCAGTGCTAGAGAAACGGGACGAGCGAGGAGCTCCTACGAGCAGTACTTC
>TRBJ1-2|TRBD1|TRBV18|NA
CASSPNEGAGRGYTF
TGTGCCAGCTCACCTAACGAGGGGGCTGGACGTGGCTACACCTTC
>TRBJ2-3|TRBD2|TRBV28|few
CASIGGGPNTDTQYF
TGTGCCAGCATCGGCGGGGGACCTAACACAGATACGCAGTATTTT
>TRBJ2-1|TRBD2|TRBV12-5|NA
CASASAGAVYNEQFF
TGTGCTAGTGCGTCAGCGGGGGCCGTATACAATGAGCAGTTCTTC
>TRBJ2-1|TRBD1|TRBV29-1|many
CSVGRDSDYNEQFF
TGCAGCGTGGGCCGGGACAGCGATTACAATGAGCAGTTCTTC
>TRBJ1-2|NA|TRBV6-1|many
CASGPTRGSPFYGYTF
TGTGCCAGCGGCCCTACGAGGGGCTCACCTTTCTATGGCTACACCTTC
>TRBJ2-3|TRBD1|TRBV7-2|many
CASSKTGLADTQYF
TGTGCCAGCAGCAAGACAGGGTTGGCAGATACGCAGTATTTT
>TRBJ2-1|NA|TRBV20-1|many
CSARGRGGSYNEQFF
TGCAGTGCTAGGGGGCGTGGTGGCTCCTACAATGAGCAGTTCTTC
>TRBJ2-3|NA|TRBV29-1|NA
CSAAPGTSTDTRYF
TGCAGCGCCGCCCCGGGAACTAGCACAGATACGCGGTATTTT
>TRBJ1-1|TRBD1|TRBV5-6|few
CASRGDRGNVDTEAFF
TGTGCCAGCAGAGGGGACAGGGGTAATGTGGACACTGAAGCTTTCTTT
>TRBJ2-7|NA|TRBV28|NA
CASSVQYEQYF
TGTGCCAGCAGTGTCCAGTACGAGCAGTACTTC
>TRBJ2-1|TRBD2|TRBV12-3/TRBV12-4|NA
CASSLVGTTYNEQFF
TGTGCCAGCAGTTTAGTCGGGACTACCTACAATGAGCAGTTCTTC
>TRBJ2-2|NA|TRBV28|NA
CASRRSGSGSTGELFF
TGTGCCAGCAGGAGGTCCGGTAGCGGTAGCACCGGGGAGCTGTTTTTT
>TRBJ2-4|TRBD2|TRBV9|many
CASSSGLAGVLNIQYF
TGTGCCAGCAGTTCCGGACTAGCGGGAGTGTTAAACATTCAGTACTTC
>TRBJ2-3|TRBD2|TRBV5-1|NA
CASSFLSGGLTDTQYF
TGCGCCAGCAGCTTCCTTAGCGGGGGGCTCACAGATACGCAGTATTTT
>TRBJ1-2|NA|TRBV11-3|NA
CASSPGPTYGYTF
TGTGCCAGCAGCCCTGGACCGACCTATGGCTACACCTTC
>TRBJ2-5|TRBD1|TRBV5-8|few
CASSSQTGFRETQYF
TGTGCCAGCAGCTCCCAGACAGGGTTCAGAGAGACCCAGTACTTC
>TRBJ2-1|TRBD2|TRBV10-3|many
CAISPTSTSGRASSYNEQFF
TGTGCCATCAGCCCCACATCGACTAGCGGGAGGGCGAGCTCCTACAATGAGCAGTTCTTC
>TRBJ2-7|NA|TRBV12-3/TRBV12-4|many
CASSPRGRELSYEQYF
TGTGCCAGCAGCCCGAGGGGGCGGGAGCTTAGTTACGAGCAGTACTTC
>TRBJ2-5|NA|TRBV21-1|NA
CASTPGGSETQYF
TGTGCCAGCACCCCGGGGGGCTCGGAGACCCAGTACTTC
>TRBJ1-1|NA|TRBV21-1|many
CASSPLVTEAFF
TGTGCCAGCAGCCCTTTGGTAACTGAAGCTTTCTTT
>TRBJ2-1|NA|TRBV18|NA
CASSPDRYNEQFF
TGTGCCAGCTCACCGGACCGGTACAATGAGCAGTTCTTC
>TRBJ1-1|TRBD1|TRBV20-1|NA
CSARVEGQGDTEAFF
TGCAGTGCTAGAGTTGAGGGACAGGGGGACACTGAAGCTTTCTTT
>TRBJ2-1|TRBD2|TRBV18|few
CASSPQLAGALYNEQFF
TGTGCCAGCTCACCACAGCTAGCGGGGGCCCTGTACAATGAGCAGTTCTTC
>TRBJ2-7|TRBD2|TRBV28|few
CASSPILAYEQYF
TGTGCCAGCAGTCCAATACTAGCGTACGAGCAGTACTTC
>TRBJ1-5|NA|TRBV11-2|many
CASSLDPGGGNQPQHF
TGTGCCAGCAGCTTAGATCCCGGGGGCGGGAATCAGCCCCAGCATTTT
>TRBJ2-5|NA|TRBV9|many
CASSKRGEVQETQYF
TGTGCCAGCAGCAAAAGAGGGGAAGTCCAAGAGACCCAGTACTTC
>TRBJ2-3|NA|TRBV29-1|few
CSVDYPGVF
TGCAGCGTTGATTACCCCGGGGTTTTT
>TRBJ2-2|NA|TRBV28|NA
CASSLTFTGELFF
TGTGCCAGCAGTTTAACCTTCACCGGGGAGCTGTTTTTT
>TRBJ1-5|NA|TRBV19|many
CASSIRTGKNNQPQHF
TGTGCCAGTAGTATTCGGACCGGAAAGAACAATCAGCCCCAGCATTTT
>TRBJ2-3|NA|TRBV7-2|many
CASQITVAADTQYF
TGTGCCTCCCAAATCACGGTCGCCGCGGATACGCAGTATTTT
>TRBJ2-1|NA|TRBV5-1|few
CASSKGQTSYNEQFF
TGCGCCAGCAGCAAAGGACAGACCTCCTACAATGAGCAGTTCTTC
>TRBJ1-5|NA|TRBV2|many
CASKYLSDQPQHF
TGTGCCAGCAAGTACCTGAGCGATCAGCCCCAGCATTTT
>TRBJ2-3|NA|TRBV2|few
CASSFDSRDPTRNTQYF
TGTGCCAGCAGTTTCGATTCTCGGGACCCCACCCGGAATACGCAGTATTTT
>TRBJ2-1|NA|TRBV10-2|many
CASSEQLRNEQFF
TGCGCCAGCAGTGAGCAGCTAAGGAATGAGCAGTTCTTC
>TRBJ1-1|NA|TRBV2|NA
CASNRHSGKRFLGGEAFF
TGTGCCAGCAACCGACACTCAGGGAAGCGATTTCTGGGAGGTGAAGCTTTCTTT
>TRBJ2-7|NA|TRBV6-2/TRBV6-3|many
CASKKTSYEQYF
TGTGCCAGCAAGAAAACAAGCTACGAGCAGTACTTC
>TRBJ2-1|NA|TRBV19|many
CASSSDRLKYNEQFF
TGTGCCAGTAGTTCCGACAGGCTCAAATACAATGAGCAGTTCTTC
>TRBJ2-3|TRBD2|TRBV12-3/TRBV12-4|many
CASSPYRTSGRADTQYF
TGTGCCAGCAGCCCTTATCGGACTAGCGGGAGGGCGGATACGCAGTATTTT
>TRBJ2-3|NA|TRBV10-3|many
CVTSDTDTQYF
TGTGTCACATCGGATACAGATACGCAGTATTTT